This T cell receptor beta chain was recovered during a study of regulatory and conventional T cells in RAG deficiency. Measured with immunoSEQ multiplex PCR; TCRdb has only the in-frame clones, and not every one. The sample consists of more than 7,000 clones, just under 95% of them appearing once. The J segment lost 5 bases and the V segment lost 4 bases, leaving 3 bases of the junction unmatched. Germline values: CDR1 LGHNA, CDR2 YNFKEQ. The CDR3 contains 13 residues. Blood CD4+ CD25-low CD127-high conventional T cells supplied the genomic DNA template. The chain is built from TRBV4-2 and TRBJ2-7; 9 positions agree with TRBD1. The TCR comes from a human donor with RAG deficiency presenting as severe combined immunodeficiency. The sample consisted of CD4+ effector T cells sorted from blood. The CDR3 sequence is CASSRDRVNEQYF. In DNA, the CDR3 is TGTGCCAGCAGCCGGGACAGGGTCAACGAGCAGTACTTC.